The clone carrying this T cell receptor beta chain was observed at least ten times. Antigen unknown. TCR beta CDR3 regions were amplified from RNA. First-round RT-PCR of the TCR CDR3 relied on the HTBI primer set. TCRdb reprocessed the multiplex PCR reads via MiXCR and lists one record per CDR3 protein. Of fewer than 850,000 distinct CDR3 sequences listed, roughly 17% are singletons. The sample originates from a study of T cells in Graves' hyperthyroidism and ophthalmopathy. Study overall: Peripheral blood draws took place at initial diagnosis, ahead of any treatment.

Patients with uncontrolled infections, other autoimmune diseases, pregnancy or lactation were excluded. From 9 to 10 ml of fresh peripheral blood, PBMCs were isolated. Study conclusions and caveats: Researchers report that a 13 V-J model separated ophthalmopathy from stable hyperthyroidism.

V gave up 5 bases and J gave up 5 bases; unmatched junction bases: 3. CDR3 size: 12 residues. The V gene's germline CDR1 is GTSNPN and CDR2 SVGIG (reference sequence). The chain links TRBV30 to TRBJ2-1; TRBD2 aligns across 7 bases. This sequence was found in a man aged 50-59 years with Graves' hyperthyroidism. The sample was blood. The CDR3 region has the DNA TGTGCCTGGGCCGGACTAGACAATGAGCAGTTCTTC. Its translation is CAWAGLDNEQFF.